What follows are 17 T cell receptor beta chains derived from one specimen sequenced in a study of T cell repertoires in cytomegalovirus infection (dated by TCRdb to the late 2010s). The treatment or condition label for this specimen denotes: in vitro stimulation with specific CMV peptide epitopes to enrich CMV-specific T cells. Sequenced on an Illumina HiSeq 1500. In TCRdb, the public reads were trimmed at Q25 with fastp and aligned with MiXCR, with productive beta chains retained. Rows are combined by CDR3 protein, so each entry shows the most common genes and DNA. This sample comprises about 310,000 distinct CDR3 sequences, 20% to 25% of them detected only once. Of the sample, 10% to 15% falls within the top ten clones. No antigens are known for them. Specimen: cultured PBMCs, collected from culture after CMV antigen stimulation. These receptors originate from a human donor in good health (CMV status not recorded). Some clones in this sample may be carry-over from other donors' samples.

This chain joins TRBV12-3 or TRBV12-4 and TRBJ2-7; the D is unclear. Trimming took off 5 bases at V and 3 bases at J, with 11 bases between the two ends. This CDR3 spans 13 amino acids. The CDR3 bases are TGTGCCAGCAGTATCAGTGGGTTCTACGAGCAGTACTTC. It is translated as CASSISGFYEQYF.

V is TRBV2 and J is TRBJ2-4; weak D call: TRBD1 (5 bases). Germline assignment: CDR1 SNHLY and CDR2 FYNNEI. Trimming took 10 bases from V and 1 from J, leaving 23 bases between them. The CDR3 loop spans 17 amino acids. CDR3 in DNA: TGTGCCACCGCAGGGCGGACCCAAGGTGGTGCCAAAAACATTCAGTACTTC. Protein: CATAGRTQGGAKNIQYF.

The chain is built from TRBV3-1 and TRBJ1-2; D remains unclear. Germline V gene data show CDR1 as LGHDT and CDR2 as YNNKEL (reference sequence). Trimming cost V 0 bases and J 2 bases, with 7 bases left between them. CDR3 length equals 14 residues. CDR3 residues: CASSQEMGNYGYTF. CDR3 DNA sequence: TGTGCCAGCAGCCAAGAAATGGGGAACTATGGCTACACCTTC.

The chain carries TRBV5-5 and TRBJ1-1, with D possibly matching TRBD1 (5 bases). V lost 2 bases to trimming and J lost 8 bases, with 19 bases between them. The CDR3 is made up of 15 amino acids. Looked up from germline, CDR1 is SGHKS and CDR2 is YYEKEE (reference sequence). The CDR3 DNA sequence: TGTGCCAGCAGCTTTTATCGGGGCCTGACAGTAGAAGCTTTCTTT. Translating it yields CASSFYRGLTVEAFF.

This chain joins TRBV4-3 and TRBJ1-4, with D possibly TRBD1 on 5 matching bases. Per the germline V gene, CDR1 is LGHNA and CDR2 is YSLEER. There are 15 residues in the CDR3. Trimming removed 1 base from V and 7 bases from J, with 13 bases in between. CDR3 amino acids: CASSQVAGGGEKLFF. The CDR3 DNA reads as TGCGCCAGCAGCCAAGTAGCCGGCGGGGGTGAAAAACTGTTTTTT.

This clonotype was recorded at least ten times. V usage is TRBV7-2 and J usage is TRBJ1-5; no definite D call. The CDR3 contains 13 residues. Per germline, CDR1 SGHTA and CDR2 FQGNSA. Trimming took off 5 bases at V and 4 bases at J, with 9 bases between the two ends. Here the CDR3 DNA reads TGTGCCAGCAGCCCCACGCCGAATCAGCCCCAGCATTTT. Its translation: CASSPTPNQPQHF.

The chain recombines TRBV19 with TRBJ2-1; 7 bases are shared with TRBD2. J lost 6 bases, V lost 5 bases, and 19 bases had no gene match. This CDR3 spans 18 amino acids. In germline, CDR1 is LNHDA, CDR2 SQIVND (reference sequence). The chain's CDR3 is CASSPRGVEGGWGNEQFF. CDR3 nucleotide sequence: TGTGCCAGTAGTCCCCGGGGGGTAGAGGGAGGGTGGGGCAATGAGCAGTTCTTC.

J is TRBJ2-3 and V is TRBV6-5; 8 positions match TRBD2. The junction had 11 bases not matched to a gene; V was cut back by 6 bases and J by 3 bases. Germline loops: CDR1 MNHEY, CDR2 SVGAGI. The CDR3 covers 16 residues. The CDR3, as DNA: TGTGCCAGCAGACTATTTAGCGGGACTTGGACAGATACGCAGTATTTT. Translation: CASRLFSGTWTDTQYF.

There are a few counts of this clonotype. J is TRBJ2-7 and V is TRBV12-3 or TRBV12-4, with TRBD2 matching over 7 bases. The CDR3 is made up of 15 amino acids. V lost 3 bases and J lost 4; bases outside the gene matches: 9. The CDR3 spells CASSFGQRGAYEQYF. CDR3 coding DNA: TGTGCCAGCAGTTTTGGGCAGCGGGGAGCTTACGAGCAGTACTTC.

In this sample, this clonotype turned up a few times. This rearrangement joins TRBV6-2 or TRBV6-3 to TRBJ2-1; D possibly corresponds to TRBD2 (6 bases). Germline V gene lookup returns CDR1 MNHEY and CDR2 SVGEGT. V was trimmed by 9 bases and J by 15 bases, leaving 21 bases between them. This CDR3 has 12 amino acids. For the CDR3, the DNA is TGTGCCAGTGAACCTGCGGGGCGCGTTCGGTTCTTC. The encoded protein is CASEPAGRVRFF.

Only a few counts were recorded for this clonotype. The chain is built from TRBV6-6 and TRBJ1-1; D ambiguous. CDR3 length: 11 residues. CDR1 is MNHNY and CDR2 is SVGAGI in the germline V gene (reference sequence). V was clipped by 7 bases and J by 0 bases, with 3 bases between them. Here the CDR3 reads CASKMNTEAFF. The CDR3 DNA reads as TGTGCCAGCAAGATGAACACTGAAGCTTTCTTT.

This clonotype occurred a few times. The J gene is TRBJ2-7, the V gene TRBV7-9, with 9 bases identical to TRBD2. The CDR3 has 14 amino acids. V lost 4 bases, J lost 3 bases, and 4 bases stayed unmatched. CDR1 is SEHNR and CDR2 is FQNEAQ in the germline V gene (reference sequence). The CDR3 DNA sequence: TGTGCCAGCAGCTCCCTGCGGGGGGGCTACGAGCAGTACTTC. Translating it yields CASSSLRGGYEQYF.

This clonotype was counted only a few times. This sequence joins TRBV20-1 and TRBJ2-3, with D perhaps assigned TRBD1 or TRBD2 (6 bases each). CDR1 is DFQATT and CDR2 is SNEGSKA in the germline V gene (reference sequence). The V and J ends lost 3 bases and 2 bases respectively, with 18 bases between them. This CDR3 has 16 amino acids. CDR3 protein: CSARGGGVKYTDTQYF. CDR3 sequence (DNA): TGCAGTGCTAGGGGGGGCGGGGTGAAATACACAGATACGCAGTATTTT.

V gene TRBV20-1 combines with J gene TRBJ1-4; maybe TRBD1 (6 bases). This CDR3 is 14 amino acids long. Germline CDR1 reads DFQATT; CDR2 reads SNEGSKA (reference sequence). V was shortened by 3 bases and J by 7 bases, with 15 bases between the two germline ends. The CDR3 loop is CSASYHRDAEKLFF. The CDR3 DNA reads as TGCAGTGCTAGTTACCACAGGGACGCTGAAAAACTGTTTTTT.

The rearrangement links TRBV20-1 to TRBJ2-7; 8 bases map to TRBD2. CDR1 is DFQATT, CDR2 SNEGSKA, per germline (reference sequence). The CDR3 has 14 residues. V lost 8 bases, J lost 4 bases, and 13 bases stayed unmatched. The CDR3: CSSKGSAGEYEQYF. The CDR3 nucleotides read TGCAGTTCAAAAGGCTCAGCGGGAGAATACGAGCAGTACTTC.

This clonotype turned up a few times. The chain has TRBV7-6 and TRBJ2-5; tentative D call: TRBD1 (5 bases). From germline, CDR1 is SGHVS and CDR2 FNYEAQ. Trimming pared 5 bases from V and 4 bases from J, leaving 11 bases between. This CDR3 is built from 13 residues. The CDR3 reads CASSRTQSETQYF. The DNA of the CDR3 is TGTGCCAGCAGCCGGACACAGTCAGAGACCCAGTACTTC. Full variable domain (remainder filled in from reference TRBV7-6 and TRBJ2-5): GAGVSQSPRYKVTKRGQDVALRCDPISGHVSLYWYRQALGQGPEFLTYFNYEAQQDKSGLPNDRFSAERPEGSISTLTIQRTEQRDSAMYRCASSRTQSETQYFGPGTRLLVL.

This clonotype was seen a few times. J is TRBJ2-1 and V is TRBV6-2 or TRBV6-3, with no clear D. V was pared by 0 bases and J by 8 bases, with 8 bases between. This CDR3 region has 13 residues. The germline V gene encodes CDR1 MNHEY and CDR2 SVGEGT. The CDR3: CASSYSVSYEQFF. CDR3 nucleotides: TGTGCCAGCAGTTACTCGGTTAGTTATGAGCAGTTCTTC.